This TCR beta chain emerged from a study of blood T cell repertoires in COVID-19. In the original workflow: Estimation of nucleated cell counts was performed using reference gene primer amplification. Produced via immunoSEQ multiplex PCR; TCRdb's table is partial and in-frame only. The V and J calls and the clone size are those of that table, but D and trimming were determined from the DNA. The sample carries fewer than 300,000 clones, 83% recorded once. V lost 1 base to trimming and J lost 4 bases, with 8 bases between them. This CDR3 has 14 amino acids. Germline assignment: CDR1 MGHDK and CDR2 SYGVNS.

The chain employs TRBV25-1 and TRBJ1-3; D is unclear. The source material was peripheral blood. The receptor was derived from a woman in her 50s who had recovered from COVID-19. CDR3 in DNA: TGTGCCAGCAGTGAATTCTCTGCGGGAAACACCATATATTTT. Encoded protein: CASSEFSAGNTIYF. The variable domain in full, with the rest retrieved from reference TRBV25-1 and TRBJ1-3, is EADIYQTPRYLVIGTGKKITLECSQTMGHDKMYWYQQDPGMELHLIHYSYGVNSTEKGDLSSESTVSRIRTEHFPLTLESARPSHTSQYLCASSEFSAGNTIYFGEGSWLTVV.